This T cell receptor beta chain is drawn from a study of blood T cells in healthy people across ages. Study conclusions and caveats: Diversity was higher, and naive CD4+ cells more numerous, in long-lived donors than in aged donors. Considered underestimates were the diversity estimates obtained from one million T cells.

Worth noting for this clonotype: Its antigen is undetermined.

The authors ran a second PCR of roughly 6 to 11 cycles using a sample-barcoded 5' primer and a J-beta primer mix. Each single sample gave us at least 2.5 million CDR3-containing paired-end reads. TCRdb re-called the 5' RACE reads with MiXCR, one entry per CDR3 protein. This sample has some 1,800,000 distinct CDR3 sequences, with roughly two fifths found just once. At least 6 million PBMCs were isolated per sample. CDR3 length: 13 residues. Trimming removed 3 bases from V and 5 bases from J, with 10 bases in between. Germline CDR1 MNHEY, CDR2 SVGEGT. The chain links TRBV6-2 or TRBV6-3 to TRBJ1-1; the D is unclear. Sequencing input: blood. The sequence derives from a human donor in good health. The CDR3 loop is CASSYEGLTEAFF. CDR3 in DNA: TGTGCCAGCAGTTATGAAGGGCTTACTGAAGCTTTCTTT.